In this sample, the clone carrying this T cell receptor (beta chain) turned up once. What it binds is unknown. TCRdb keeps only in-frame clones here, not all; method: immunoSEQ multiplex PCR. The table includes more than 75,000 clones, approximately 86% detected once. Collection occurred without any documented infections or immune events in donors. This sample is part of a study of identifying expanded T cells in peripheral blood. Findings and limits, study-wide: Differentially abundant clones: roughly 1.2 between replicates, about 15 at approximately 13 days, around 19 at four. Clone count variance between roughly 2-week samples rose with total template count.

Germline CDR1 is MNHEY and CDR2 is SVGAGI. The ends were cut back, 8 bases at V and 1 base at J, with 16 bases in the middle. The CDR3 is made up of 15 amino acids. The genes are TRBV6-5 and TRBJ2-3; possible D gene TRBD1, 6 bases. The TCR comes from a person between 18 and 75 years old in good health. What was sequenced was blood. This chain's CDR3 is CASRGSRQGTDTQYF. The CDR3 coding sequence is TGTGCCAGCCGTGGGAGCCGACAGGGCACAGATACGCAGTATTTT.